This record looks at one T cell receptor beta chain sequence and its context. The antigen remains unidentified. CDR1 and CDR2 (germline): MNHEY, SVGAGI. V lost 0 bases and J 4 bases, leaving 6 bases between the germline ends. The CDR3 has 13 residues. The data are from a study of monozygotic twins with cystic fibrosis. The protocol was immunoSEQ multiplex PCR, while the TCRdb copy is restricted to in-frame clones and leaves out a portion. This table holds some 35,000 clones, about 90% found once. Study results and limitations: No link emerged between shared CDR3 counts and age, concordance or severity. Co-twins had the most similar V usage for 13 of 16 pairs, J for 8. Clonality was generally low (median about 0.01), higher in the most severe patients. Nucleotide-identical clonotype sharing was significantly higher within monozygotic CF twin pairs than between unrelated CF individuals.

The sequencing input was blood. The chain joins TRBV6-5 to TRBJ1-1; D call uncertain. This receptor was obtained from a boy younger than 10 with cystic fibrosis. The CDR3 DNA sequence: TGTGCCAGCAGTTACTCTGGGCCCACTGAAGCTTTCTTT. It yields the protein CASSYSGPTEAFF.